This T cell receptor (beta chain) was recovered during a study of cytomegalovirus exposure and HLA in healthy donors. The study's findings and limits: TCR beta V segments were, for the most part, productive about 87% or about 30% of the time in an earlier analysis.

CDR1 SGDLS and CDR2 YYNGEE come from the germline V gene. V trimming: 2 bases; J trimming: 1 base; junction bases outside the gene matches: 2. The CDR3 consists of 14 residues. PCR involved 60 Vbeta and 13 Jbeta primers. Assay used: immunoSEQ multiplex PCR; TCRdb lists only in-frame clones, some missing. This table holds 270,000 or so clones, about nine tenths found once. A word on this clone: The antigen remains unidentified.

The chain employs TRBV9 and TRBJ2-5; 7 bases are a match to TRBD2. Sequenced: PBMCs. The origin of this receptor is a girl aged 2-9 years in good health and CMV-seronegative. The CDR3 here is CASSVWEGQETQYF. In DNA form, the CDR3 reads TGTGCCAGCAGCGTTTGGGAGGGCCAAGAGACCCAGTACTTC.